This entry describes one T cell receptor (beta chain). The antigen remains undetermined. With eight separate reactions per sample, the authors made cDNA. A template switching step added UMIs, each with a 6-nucleotide sample barcode. TCRdb re-called the 5' RACE reads; every CDR3 protein appears as one record, without DNA. The sample table sets out around 450,000 distinct CDR3 sequences. These data originate in a study of monozygotic twins with inflammatory bowel disease. This CDR3 region has 14 residues. Germline CDR1 DFQATT, CDR2 SNEGSKA (reference sequence). The study, taken as a whole, reports: Clonotype overlap with others was lower in IBD patients than in healthy twins, a difference that was greatest with disease activity. Ultimately, a single strong signal or clonotype associated with IBD was not supported.

The TCR was taken from a human donor with ulcerative colitis or Crohn's disease, or a healthy co-twin of an affected twin (not recorded which). The chain has TRBV20-1 and TRBJ1-1. The sample was blood. The CDR3 sequence: CSAPVWAQGTEAFF.